Given below is one TCR beta chain in context. The entry originates in a study of vaccination and CD4 T cells after COVID-19. Turning to the study itself: There were two doses of either BNT162b2 or mRNA-1273 vaccine given to participants. Post-COVID draws followed diagnosis by a median around 92 days (range 35 to 161).

One entry per CDR3 protein, called by TCRdb with MiXCR from the PCR reads. The table includes about 15,000 distinct CDR3 sequences, roughly two thirds detected once. The CDR3 spans 12 residues. V lost 7 bases, J lost 10 bases, and 16 bases lay in between. CDR1 and CDR2 (germline): SNHLY, FYNNEI. Here the sequenced sample was CD4+ T cells from blood, taken after SARS-CoV-2 vaccination. The chain links TRBV2 to TRBJ1-1; a possible D gene is TRBD1 (5 bases). The clonotype originates from a human donor who had recovered from COVID-19. The CDR3 here is CASTKNGAGAFF. For the CDR3, the DNA is TGTGCCAGCACCAAGAATGGGGCAGGAGCTTTCTTT.